This T cell receptor beta chain was identified during a study of blood T cell repertoires in COVID-19 (dated by TCRdb to about 2020). Study-wide context: Samples covering the acute and convalescent phases of COVID-19 were provided by collaborators in the United States, Italy and Spain. The prospective study material was composed of cDNA or gDNA derived from T cells, B-cell-depleted T cells, or PBMCs. Subjects who had been exposed to COVID-19, were actively infected with it, or had recovered from it provided the deeply sampled blood TCRbeta repertoires that made up the dataset. The repertoires were made available in a free public database intended to serve as a resource for research on the immune response to SARS-CoV-2. Samples were obtained from the ongoing ImmuneRACE study (first 160 participants) and from about 1,300 subjects provided by 6 global collaborators. Nearly every sample came with metadata listing a de-identified subject ID, COVID-19 status, age in years and sex. HLA class I and class II types, where available, came from metadata supplied by the sample provider rather than from assay-based typing.

V is reduced by 8 bases and J by 5 bases, leaving a spacing of 13 bases between them. CDR1 and CDR2 are drawn from the germline V gene: SGHVS, FQNEAQ. The CDR3 holds 12 amino acids from the cysteine to the phenylalanine. Only CDR3 DNA is held: 36 bases, read in frame from base 1. General findings and caveats noted by the study authors: The quantity of clinical and demographic metadata differed by source and by participant and was supplied without curation.

Collaborating institutions collected whole blood in K2EDTA tubes following their own protocols. For TCRbeta analysis, collaborator samples were shipped as frozen whole blood, as isolated PBMCs, or as DNA extracted from either sample type. TCRbeta CDR3 regions were amplified from genomic DNA using the immunoSEQ Assay, a bias-controlled multiplex PCR. The paper's data handling went like this. The number of nucleated cells in each sample was estimated from the amplification of reference gene primers within the assay. To quantify the absolute abundance of each unique TCRbeta CDR3 rearrangement, sequence reads were collapsed and filtered. Productive Simpson clonality was computed per sample as the square root of Simpson's diversity index over productive rearrangements. TCRdb provides this immuneACCESS table in a form limited to in-frame rearrangements. Some clones are lacking; in checked studies, under half of them reflect an unresolved V gene, and why the rest are absent is not known. D and trimming come from the DNA, and the V and J calls and clone size come from that table. Present in this sample are about 160,000 clones, roughly 80% of which were seen just once. 13% to 15% of the sample belongs to the ten largest clones.

A remark on this clone: Its recognized antigen is unknown. No base-level quality is on record; no much larger clone is a single base apart.

The chain is assembled from TRBV7-8 and TRBJ2-7; the D region possibly corresponds to TRBD2 (5 bases align). The sequencing sample was made of peripheral blood. The TCR originated in a man between 18 and 35 years old with active or convalescent COVID-19. CDR3 reads: CASLSVTNEQYF. The sequence in DNA is TGTGCCAGCCTTAGCGTTACAAACGAGCAGTACTTC. Supplemented by the reference TRBV7-8 and TRBJ2-7 proteins around the CDR3, the complete variable domain is GAGVSQSPRYKVAKRGQDVALRCDPISGHVSLFWYQQALGQGPEFLTYFQNEAQLDKSGLPSDRFFAERPEGSVSTLKIQRTQQEDSAVYLCASLSVTNEQYFGPGTRLTVT.